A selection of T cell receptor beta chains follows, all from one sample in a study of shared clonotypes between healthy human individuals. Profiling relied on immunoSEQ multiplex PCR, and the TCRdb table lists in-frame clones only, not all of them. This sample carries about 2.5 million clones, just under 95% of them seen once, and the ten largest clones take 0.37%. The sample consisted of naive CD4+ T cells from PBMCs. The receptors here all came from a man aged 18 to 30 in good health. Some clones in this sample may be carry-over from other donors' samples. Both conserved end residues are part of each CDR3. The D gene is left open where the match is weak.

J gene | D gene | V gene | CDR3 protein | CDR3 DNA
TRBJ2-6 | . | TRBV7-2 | CASSLGPAHGANVLTF | TGTGCCAGCAGCCTAGGGCCCGCTCATGGGGCCAACGTCCTGACTTTC
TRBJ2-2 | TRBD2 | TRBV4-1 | CASSQLAGIAGELFF | TGCGCCAGCAGCCAACTAGCGGGAATCGCCGGGGAGCTGTTTTTT
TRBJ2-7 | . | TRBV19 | CASSISPRGSYEQYF | TGTGCCAGTAGTATCAGCCCCCGCGGCTCCTACGAGCAGTACTTC
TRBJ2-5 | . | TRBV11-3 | CASSLGAVQQETQYF | TGTGCCAGCAGCTTAGGGGCAGTACAGCAAGAGACCCAGTACTTC
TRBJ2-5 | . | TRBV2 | CASSETLGETQYF | TGTGCCAGCAGTGAGACCCTGGGGGAGACCCAGTACTTC
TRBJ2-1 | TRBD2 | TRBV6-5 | CASSSRGLAVYNEQFF | TGTGCCAGCAGTTCCAGGGGACTAGCGGTATACAATGAGCAGTTCTTC
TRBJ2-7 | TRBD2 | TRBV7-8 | CASSYTSGTSYEQYF | TGTGCCAGCAGCTATACTAGCGGGACTTCCTACGAGCAGTACTTC
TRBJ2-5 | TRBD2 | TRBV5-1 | CASSAELATRETQYF | TGCGCCAGCAGCGCGGAACTAGCGACCCGGGAGACCCAGTACTTC
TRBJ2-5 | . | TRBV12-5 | CASAMGETQYF | TGTGCTAGTGCCATGGGGGAGACCCAGTACTTC
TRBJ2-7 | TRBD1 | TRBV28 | CASSITGQGTSEQYF | TGTGCCAGCAGTATCACCGGACAGGGAACGAGCGAGCAGTACTTC